The source of this T cell receptor beta chain is a study of T-cell memory formation after mild COVID-19. Study-wide background: Clusters were largely donor specific. Overall study findings and caveats: SARS-CoV-2 specificity of second-wave clones peaking day 37 was unconfirmed.

This clonotype was observed a handful of times. Its antigen is not known. Constant-segment primers were used for 5'RACE, and the resulting TCR alpha and TCR beta cDNA libraries carried sample barcodes and UMIs. TCRdb re-analysed the 5' RACE reads in MiXCR, keeping a single row per CDR3 protein. The sample comprises some 130,000 distinct CDR3 sequences, approximately 16% of which are singletons, and over 11% rests with the top ten. The germline CDR1 and CDR2 sequences are SGHRS and YFSETQ. V was pared by 2 bases and J by 4 bases, with 8 bases between. The CDR3 covers 13 residues. V usage is TRBV5-1 and J usage is TRBJ2-3, with D tentatively TRBD1 (6 bases). The receptor was derived from an adult woman who had mild COVID-19 (a few samples of this study predate the infection). Cell type and time point are not known. The sequenced sample was PBMCs or a T cell subset sorted from them (not recorded which). CDR3 DNA: TGCGCCAGCAGCTTACAGGGTCCAGATACGCAGTATTTT. Its protein product is CASSLQGPDTQYF.